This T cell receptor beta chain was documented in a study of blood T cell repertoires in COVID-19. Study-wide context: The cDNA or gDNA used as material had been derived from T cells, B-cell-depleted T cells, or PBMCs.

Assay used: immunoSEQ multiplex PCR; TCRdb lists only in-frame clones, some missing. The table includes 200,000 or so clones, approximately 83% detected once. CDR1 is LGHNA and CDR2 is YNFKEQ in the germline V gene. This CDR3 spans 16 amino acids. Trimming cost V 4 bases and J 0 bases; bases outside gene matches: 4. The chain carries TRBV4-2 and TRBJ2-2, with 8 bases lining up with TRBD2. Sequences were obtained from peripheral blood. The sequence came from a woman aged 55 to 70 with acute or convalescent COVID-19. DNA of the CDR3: TGTGCCAGCAGCCCTCAGCGGGGGACGAACACCGGGGAGCTGTTTTTT. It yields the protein CASSPQRGTNTGELFF.